Shown below are 21 T cell receptor beta chains from a single sample sequenced in a study of beta chain features in type 1 diabetes. Expressed TCRB transcripts were sequenced after all isolated RNA was converted to cDNA. The data were produced by immunoSEQ multiplex PCR, yet TCRdb's version contains in-frame clones alone and is incomplete. This table holds 110,000 to 150,000 clones, about a tenth found once. The sequenced material came from central memory CD4+ T cells from blood. The receptors were sampled from a man younger than 35 in good health.

The rearrangement links TRBV5-4 to TRBJ2-5, with TRBD1 as a possible D gene (6 bases). The germline CDR1 and CDR2 sequences are SGHNT and YYREEE (reference sequence). V shed 3 bases and J shed 4 bases, with 13 bases lying between them. The CDR3 extends over 14 amino acids. The CDR3 here is CASSSQGSVETQYF. The CDR3 DNA follows: TGTGCCAGCAGCTCCCAGGGGTCAGTAGAGACCCAGTACTTC.

This clone has more than one count but fewer than ten. V gene TRBV7-9 combines with J gene TRBJ1-6; possibly TRBD1 for D (5 bases). V was pared by 5 bases and J by 6 bases, with 14 bases between. The CDR3 has 15 residues. From germline, CDR1 is SEHNR and CDR2 FQNEAQ (reference sequence). The CDR3 bases are TGTGCCAGCAGCGATTTTTCAGGGTTTAATTCACCCCTCCACTTT. Its protein product is CASSDFSGFNSPLHF.

This clone appeared many times. The chain has TRBV7-2 and TRBJ1-3, with D unresolved. CDR1 and CDR2 from the germline V gene are SGHTA and FQGNSA. The CDR3 totals 14 residues. The V and J ends lost 10 bases and 0 bases respectively, with 13 bases between them. CDR3 DNA: TGTGCCATAAGTCACGGGGTCTCTGGAAACACCATATATTTT. It translates to CAISHGVSGNTIYF.

This clone came up a few times. The chain links TRBV4-1 to TRBJ1-4; 9 nucleotides align to TRBD1. Germline V lookup: CDR1 MGHRA, CDR2 YSYEKL. There are 16 residues in the CDR3. With 1 base clipped from V and 7 bases from J, the junction kept 7 bases outside the gene matches. The CDR3 sequence is CASSQGTGVQSEKLFF. In DNA, the CDR3 is TGCGCCAGCAGCCAAGGGACAGGGGTCCAGAGTGAAAAACTGTTTTTT.

V usage is TRBV5-1 and J usage is TRBJ2-5; no clear D. V dropped 3 bases and J dropped 2 bases, with 11 bases sitting between them. The CDR3 has 14 residues. CDR1 SGHRS and CDR2 YFSETQ come from the germline V gene. This chain's CDR3 is CASSSQRAQETQYF. The CDR3 region has the DNA TGCGCCAGCAGCTCTCAGCGCGCTCAAGAGACCCAGTACTTC.

This clone was detected only a few times. The chain uses TRBV7-2 and TRBJ1-2; TRBD1 might be the D (6 bases). The length of the CDR3 is 13 residues. Between the trimmed V and J ends, which lost 2 bases and 8 bases, there was a span of 12 bases. Per germline, CDR1 SGHTA and CDR2 FQGNSA. The CDR3 sequence is CASSLPGVGGYTF. CDR3 DNA sequence: TGTGCCAGCAGCTTACCAGGGGTGGGGGGCTACACCTTC.

This clone was seen only a few times. V gene TRBV18 combines with J gene TRBJ1-2, with D uncertain. Trimming removed 1 base from V and 2 bases from J, with 17 bases in between. Germline V gene lookup returns CDR1 KGHSH and CDR2 LQKENI. This CDR3 comprises 17 residues. CDR3 residues: CASSPQPPGGTNYGYTF. CDR3 DNA: TGTGCCAGCTCACCACAGCCCCCTGGAGGCACCAACTATGGCTACACCTTC. The full variable domain, rest sourced from reference TRBV18 and TRBJ1-2, is NAGVMQNPRHLVRRRGQEARLRCSPMKGHSHVYWYRQLPEEGLKFMVYLQKENIIDESGMPKERFSAEFPKEGPSILRIQQVVRGDSAAYFCASSPQPPGGTNYGYTFGSGTRLTVV.

J is TRBJ1-5 and V is TRBV27, with 8 bases lining up with TRBD1. This CDR3 is 13 amino acids long. CDR1 is MNHEY and CDR2 is SMNVEV in the germline V gene (reference sequence). With V trimmed by 8 bases and J by 7 bases, 7 bases remained unmatched. CDR3: CASGQGAWQPQHF. The CDR3 bases are TGTGCCAGCGGGCAGGGGGCTTGGCAGCCCCAGCATTTT.

The sample holds a few counts of this clone. The genes are TRBV7-2 and TRBJ2-3, with 9 bases fitting TRBD2. Trimming took 1 base from V and 0 from J; bases not matched to a gene: 8. Germline-derived CDR1 and CDR2 are SGHTA and FQGNSA. The CDR3 runs 18 residues. The CDR3 reads CASSLEAAGGASTDTQYF. Written as DNA, the CDR3 is TGTGCCAGCAGCTTAGAAGCAGCGGGGGGTGCTAGCACAGATACGCAGTATTTT.

This clone was observed a handful of times. This chain connects TRBV11-2 to TRBJ2-7; TRBD2 aligns across 10 bases. V lost 6 bases to trimming and J lost 2 bases; unmatched junction nucleotides: 16. The CDR3 has 18 residues. Germline assignment: CDR1 SGHAT and CDR2 FQNNGV. CDR3: CASRTPGETSGVAYEQYF. The CDR3 DNA sequence: TGTGCCAGCAGAACCCCTGGGGAAACTAGCGGGGTCGCCTACGAGCAGTACTTC.

This clone was recorded a few times. The V call is TRBV7-2, the J call TRBJ2-7, with 9 bases matching TRBD1. Unmatched junction bases numbered 9, after V lost 5 bases and J lost 7 bases. Per germline, CDR1 SGHTA and CDR2 FQGNSA. The CDR3 covers 14 residues. For the CDR3, the DNA is TGTGCCAGCAGCCGTCAACAGGGGGCGGTGGAGCAGTACTTC. The encoded protein is CASSRQQGAVEQYF.

In its sample, this clone was seen a few times. This chain links TRBV5-1 with TRBJ2-2, with TRBD2 matching 12 bases. Per the germline V gene, CDR1 is SGHRS and CDR2 is YFSETQ. J was trimmed by 5 bases and V by 3 bases; bases with no gene match: 8. This CDR3 comprises 17 residues. The CDR3 sequence is CASSSGLAGPGTGELFF. The CDR3 coding sequence is TGCGCCAGCAGCTCGGGACTAGCGGGCCCGGGTACCGGGGAGCTGTTTTTT.

V and J are TRBV27 and TRBJ2-7; 11 bases line up with TRBD1. V gave up 5 bases and J gave up 2 bases; unmatched junction bases: 5. The CDR3 is 15 residues long. CDR1 MNHEY and CDR2 SMNVEV come from the germline V gene (reference sequence). CDR3 coding DNA: TGTGCCAGCAGTCACCCGGGACAGGGGGCCTACGAGCAGTACTTC. Its protein product is CASSHPGQGAYEQYF.

This clone was seen a few times. The V and J genes are TRBV2 and TRBJ2-6; the match to TRBD1 covers 7 bases. V gave up 7 bases and J gave up 0 bases; unmatched junction bases: 3. Germline CDR1 SNHLY, CDR2 FYNNEI. This CDR3 is 15 amino acids long. CDR3 protein: CASTGTVSGANVLTF. In DNA, the CDR3 is TGTGCCAGCACCGGGACAGTCTCTGGGGCCAACGTCCTGACTTTC. Based on the CDR3 plus reference TRBV2 and TRBJ2-6, the full variable domain is EPEVTQTPSHQVTQMGQEVILRCVPISNHLYFYWYRQILGQKVEFLVSFYNNEISEKSEIFDDQFSVERPDGSNFTLKIRSTKLEDSAMYFCASTGTVSGANVLTFGAGSRLTVL.

This clone turned up a few times. V and J are TRBV6-5 and TRBJ2-3, with a possible D match to TRBD2 (7 bases). CDR1 is MNHEY and CDR2 is SVGAGI in the germline V gene. V gave up 4 bases and J gave up 1 base, with 15 bases separating them. The CDR3 sequence is 16 residues long. The CDR3 loop is CASSSPGGLRTDTQYF. The CDR3 DNA is TGTGCCAGCAGTTCGCCCGGGGGGCTACGCACAGATACGCAGTATTTT.

The table lists this clone with many counts. The V call is TRBV5-6, the J call TRBJ2-5; D might be TRBD2 (5 bases). V gave up 7 bases and J gave up 2 bases, with 15 bases separating them. The CDR3 is 14 residues long. Germline V lookup: CDR1 SGHDT, CDR2 YYEEEE. Written as DNA, the CDR3 is TGTGCCAGCGTACGGACCGGGGATCAAGAGACCCAGTACTTC. Its translation is CASVRTGDQETQYF.

This clone was picked up a small number of times. The chain employs TRBV5-1 and TRBJ2-1; 8 bases agree with TRBD2. The CDR3 is 14 amino acids. With 2 bases clipped from V and 5 bases from J, the junction kept 3 bases outside the gene matches. CDR1 is SGHRS, CDR2 YFSETQ, per germline. DNA of the CDR3: TGCGCCAGCAGCTTTCGCGGGGGGAACAATGAGCAGTTCTTC. Translated, it gives CASSFRGGNNEQFF.

This clone was picked up a small number of times. The CDR3 here is CASSYVRVTDTQYF. The CDR3, as DNA: TGTGCCAGCAGCTACGTACGGGTCACAGATACGCAGTATTTT. The rearrangement uses TRBV7-8 and TRBJ2-3; no clear D. V gave up 4 bases and J gave up 2 bases, with 10 bases separating them. From germline, CDR1 is SGHVS and CDR2 FQNEAQ. The length of the CDR3 is 14 residues.

The chain has TRBV2 and TRBJ2-3; 14 bases match TRBD2. Germline CDR1 and CDR2: SNHLY and FYNNEI. V lost 5 bases to trimming and J lost 0 bases; unmatched junction nucleotides: 4. The CDR3 is made up of 17 amino acids. The DNA of the CDR3 is TGTGCCAGCAGTTGGACTAGCGGGGGGCGTAGCACAGATACGCAGTATTTT. It specifies CASSWTSGGRSTDTQYF.

In its sample, this clone was seen a few times. The chain combines TRBV19 with TRBJ1-2, with 12 bases lining up with TRBD1. Germline-derived CDR1 and CDR2 are LNHDA and SQIVND (reference sequence). V lost 8 bases and J lost 12; bases outside the gene matches: 13. This CDR3 has 14 amino acids. CDR3 nucleotides: TGTGCCAGTGGTTGGGACAGGGGGCGCGGCCCAGACACCTTC. It is translated as CASGWDRGRGPDTF.

This clone was found a few times. The chain employs TRBV4-3 and TRBJ1-6, with a tentative D call TRBD1 (5 bases). This CDR3 contains 14 residues. The V end lost 1 base, the J end lost 9 bases, and 10 bases lay between the germline ends. CDR1 is LGHNA and CDR2 is YSLEER in the germline V gene. The CDR3: CASSQGGETSPLHF. The CDR3 coding sequence is TGCGCCAGCAGCCAAGGGGGGGAGACTTCACCCCTCCACTTT.